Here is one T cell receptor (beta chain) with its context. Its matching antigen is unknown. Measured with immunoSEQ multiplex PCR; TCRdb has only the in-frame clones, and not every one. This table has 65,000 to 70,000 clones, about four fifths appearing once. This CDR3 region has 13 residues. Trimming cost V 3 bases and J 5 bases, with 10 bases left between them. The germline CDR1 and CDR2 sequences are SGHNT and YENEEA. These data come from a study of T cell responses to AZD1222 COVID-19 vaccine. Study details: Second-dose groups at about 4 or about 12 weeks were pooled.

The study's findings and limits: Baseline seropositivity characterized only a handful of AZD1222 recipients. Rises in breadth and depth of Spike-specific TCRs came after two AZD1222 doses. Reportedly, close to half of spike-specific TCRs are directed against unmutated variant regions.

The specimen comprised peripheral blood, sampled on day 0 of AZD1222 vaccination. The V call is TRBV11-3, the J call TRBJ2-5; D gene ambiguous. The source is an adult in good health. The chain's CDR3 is CASSLGIGETQYF. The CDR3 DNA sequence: TGTGCCAGCAGCTTGGGTATCGGCGAGACCCAGTACTTC.